Given below is one TCR beta chain in context. Total RNA was extracted from unfractionated whole blood. Looked up from germline, CDR1 is SGHVS and CDR2 is FNYEAQ. V lost 2 bases to trimming and J lost 8 bases, with 18 bases between them. The CDR3 is 16 residues long. Unique molecular identifiers were attached to individual cDNA molecules within the library. TCRdb re-called the 5' RACE reads through MiXCR, storing one row per CDR3 protein. The data show 65,000 to 95,000 distinct CDR3 sequences, about 7.7% seen once. The sample comes from a study of human T cells and chemical hapten exposure. The clonotype originates from a male donor in good health. This sequence joins TRBV7-6 and TRBJ1-4; possible D gene TRBD1, 6 bases. The CDR3 bases are TGTGCCAGCAGCTTATCTTCCCTCGGGACAAACGAAAAACTGTTTTTT. Translation gives CASSLSSLGTNEKLFF.